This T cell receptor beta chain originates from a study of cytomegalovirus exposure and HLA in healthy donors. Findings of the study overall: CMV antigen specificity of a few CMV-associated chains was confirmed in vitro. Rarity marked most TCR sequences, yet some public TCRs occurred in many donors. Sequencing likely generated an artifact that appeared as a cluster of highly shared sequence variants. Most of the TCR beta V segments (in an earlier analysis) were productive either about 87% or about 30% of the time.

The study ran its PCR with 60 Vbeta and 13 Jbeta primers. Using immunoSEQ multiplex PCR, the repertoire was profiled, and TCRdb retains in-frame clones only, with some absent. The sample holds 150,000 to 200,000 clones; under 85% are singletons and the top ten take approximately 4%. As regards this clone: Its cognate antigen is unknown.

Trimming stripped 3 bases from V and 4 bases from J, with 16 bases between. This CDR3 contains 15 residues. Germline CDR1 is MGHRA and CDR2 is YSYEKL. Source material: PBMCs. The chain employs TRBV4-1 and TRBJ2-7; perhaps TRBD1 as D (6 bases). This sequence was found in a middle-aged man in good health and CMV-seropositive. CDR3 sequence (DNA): TGCGCCAGCAGCCAGGCTAGACAGGCTCAATACGAGCAGTACTTC. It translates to CASSQARQAQYEQYF.